These 7 T cell receptor beta chains were all obtained from the same sample, sequenced in a study of blood T cell repertoires in COVID-19. The assay was immunoSEQ multiplex PCR, and TCRdb's table has in-frame clones only and misses some. Among about 11,000 clones, 88% were seen once, and the ten largest hold 4.6%. Input material: peripheral blood. All receptors come from a human donor in a cohort sampled during active COVID-19.

The V call is TRBV4-3, the J call TRBJ2-7, with 10 bases that match TRBD2. CDR1 is LGHNA and CDR2 is YSLEER in the germline V gene. The CDR3 has 16 residues. J gave up 2 bases and V 0 bases, and 4 bases lay outside the gene matches. The CDR3, as DNA: TGCGCCAGCAGCCAAGATCGTCTAGCGGGAGCCTACGAGCAGTACTTC. This codes for CASSQDRLAGAYEQYF.

The J gene is TRBJ2-3, the V gene TRBV28, with 8 positions matching TRBD2. Germline CDR1 is MDHEN and CDR2 is SYDVKM. The CDR3 is made up of 13 amino acids. V dropped 7 bases and J dropped 1; count of bases not matched to a gene: 1. The CDR3 here is CASNGGGTDTQYF. For the CDR3, the DNA is TGTGCCAGCAACGGGGGGGGCACAGATACGCAGTATTTT.

The chain links TRBV28 to TRBJ1-5, with a tentative D call TRBD1 (6 bases). The CDR3 has 16 residues. The germline V gene encodes CDR1 MDHEN and CDR2 SYDVKM. V was pared by 8 bases and J by 3 bases, with 20 bases between. In DNA, the CDR3 is TGTGCCAGCCGTAGAAGTGGGGGCCCCGTCAATCAGCCCCAGCATTTT. Its protein is CASRRSGGPVNQPQHF.

V gene TRBV2 combines with J gene TRBJ2-3; D might be TRBD2 (6 bases). Per germline, CDR1 SNHLY and CDR2 FYNNEI. This CDR3 contains 12 residues. V was trimmed by 6 bases and J by 4 bases, leaving 8 bases between them. The CDR3, as DNA: TGTGCCAGCAGCGGGACTCCAGATACGCAGTATTTT. This codes for CASSGTPDTQYF. Full variable domain (rest looked up from reference TRBV2 and TRBJ2-3): EPEVTQTPSHQVTQMGQEVILRCVPISNHLYFYWYRQILGQKVEFLVSFYNNEISEKSEIFDDQFSVERPDGSNFTLKIRSTKLEDSAMYFCASSGTPDTQYFGPGTRLTVL.

This clone has only one observation. The chain couples TRBV11-2 to TRBJ1-2; weak D call: TRBD1 (5 bases). Germline V CDR1 and CDR2: SGHAT, FQNNGV. This CDR3 region has 14 residues. Trimming removed 5 bases at V and 3 bases at J, with 13 bases between. CDR3 coding DNA: TGTGCCAGCAGCCCTAGACAGATATACTATGGCTACACCTTC. Its protein product is CASSPRQIYYGYTF.

This chain links TRBV19 with TRBJ2-7, with 11 bases matching TRBD2. After removal of 5 bases from V and 3 bases from J, the junction contained 6 bases not matched to a gene. The CDR3 is 15 amino acids. The V gene's germline CDR1 is LNHDA and CDR2 SQIVND (reference sequence). Here the CDR3 DNA reads TGTGCCAGTAGTGGCCGACTAGCGGGAAACTACGAGCAGTACTTC. Protein sequence: CASSGRLAGNYEQYF.

The rearrangement links TRBV29-1 to TRBJ1-1; 9 nucleotides align to TRBD1. J was trimmed by 2 bases and V by 1 base; bases with no gene match: 8. CDR1 and CDR2 from the germline V gene are SQVTM and ANQGSEA. The CDR3 runs 16 residues. CDR3 protein: CSVEVYPGQGNTEAFF. CDR3 bases: TGCAGCGTTGAAGTTTACCCGGGACAGGGAAACACTGAAGCTTTCTTT.